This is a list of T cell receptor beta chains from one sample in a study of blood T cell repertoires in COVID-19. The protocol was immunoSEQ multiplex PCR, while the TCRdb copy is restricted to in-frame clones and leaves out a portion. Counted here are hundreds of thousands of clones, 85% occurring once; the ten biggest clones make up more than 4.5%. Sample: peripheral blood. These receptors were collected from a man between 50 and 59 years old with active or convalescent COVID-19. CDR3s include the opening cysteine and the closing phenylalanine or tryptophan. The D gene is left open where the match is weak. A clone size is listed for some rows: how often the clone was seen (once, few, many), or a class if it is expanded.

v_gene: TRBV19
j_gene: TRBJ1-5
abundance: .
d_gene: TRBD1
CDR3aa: CASSMGRGLDQPQHF
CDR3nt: TGTGCCAGTAGTATGGGCAGGGGGCTTGATCAGCCCCAGCATTTT

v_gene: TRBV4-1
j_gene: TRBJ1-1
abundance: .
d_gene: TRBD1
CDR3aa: CASSQGQGGTEAFF
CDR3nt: TGCGCCAGCAGCCAAGGACAGGGGGGGACTGAAGCTTTCTTT

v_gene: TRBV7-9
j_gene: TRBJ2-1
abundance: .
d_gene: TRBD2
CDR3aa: CASSSRLAGANEQFF
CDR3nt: TGTGCCAGCAGCTCGAGACTAGCGGGAGCAAATGAGCAGTTCTTC

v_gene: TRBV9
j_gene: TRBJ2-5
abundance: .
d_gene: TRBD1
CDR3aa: CASSPGTGGLRETQYF
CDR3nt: TGTGCCAGCAGCCCCGGGACAGGGGGCCTAAGGGAGACCCAGTACTTC

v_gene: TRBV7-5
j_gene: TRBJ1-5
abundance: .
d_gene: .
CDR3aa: CVRSLGTEEPQHF
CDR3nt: TGTGTCAGAAGCTTAGGGACGGAGGAGCCCCAGCATTTT

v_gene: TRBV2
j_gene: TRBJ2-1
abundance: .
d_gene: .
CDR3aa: CASSLVYNEQFF
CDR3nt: TGTGCCAGCAGTCTAGTTTACAATGAGCAGTTCTTC

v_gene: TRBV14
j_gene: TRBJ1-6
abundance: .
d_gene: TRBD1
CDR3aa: CARPFDRGTNNSPLHF
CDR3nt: TGTGCCAGACCTTTCGACAGGGGCACCAATAATTCACCCCTCCACTTT

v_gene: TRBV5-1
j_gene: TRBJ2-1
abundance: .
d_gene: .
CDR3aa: CASSSGDSYNEQFF
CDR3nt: TGCGCCAGCTCATCGGGGGACAGCTACAATGAGCAGTTCTTC

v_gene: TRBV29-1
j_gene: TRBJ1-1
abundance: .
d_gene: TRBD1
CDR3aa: CSVESRDSHQAFF
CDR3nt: TGCAGCGTTGAATCGCGGGACAGCCATCAAGCTTTCTTT

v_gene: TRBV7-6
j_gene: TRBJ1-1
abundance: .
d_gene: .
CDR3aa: CASSLSQGMNTEAFF
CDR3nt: TGTGCCAGCAGCTTGTCCCAGGGGATGAACACTGAAGCTTTCTTT

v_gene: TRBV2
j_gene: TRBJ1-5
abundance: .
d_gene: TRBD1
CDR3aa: CASSGGQGSSNQPQHF
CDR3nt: TGTGCCAGCAGTGGAGGACAGGGTAGTTCCAATCAGCCCCAGCATTTT

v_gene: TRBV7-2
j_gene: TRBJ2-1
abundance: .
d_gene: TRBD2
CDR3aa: CASRPYGGLAHEQFF
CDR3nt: TGTGCCAGCAGACCCTACGGCGGACTAGCGCATGAGCAGTTCTTC

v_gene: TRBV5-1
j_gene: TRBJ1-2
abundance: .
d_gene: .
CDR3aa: CASSFALLFGGYGYTF
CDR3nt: TGCGCCAGCAGCTTTGCGCTATTATTTGGGGGGTATGGCTACACCTTC

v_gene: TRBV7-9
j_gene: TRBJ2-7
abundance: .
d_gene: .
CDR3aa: CASSLEGGGDEQYF
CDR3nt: TGTGCCAGCAGCTTAGAAGGGGGTGGCGACGAGCAGTACTTC

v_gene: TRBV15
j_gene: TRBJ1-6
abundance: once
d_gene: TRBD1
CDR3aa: CATSREGQRQSPLHF
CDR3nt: TGTGCCACCAGCAGAGAGGGACAGAGACAATCACCCCTCCACTTT

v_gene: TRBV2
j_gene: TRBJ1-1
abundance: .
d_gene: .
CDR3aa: CASRLQEMSTEAFF
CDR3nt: TGTGCCAGCAGACTACAGGAAATGAGCACTGAAGCTTTCTTT

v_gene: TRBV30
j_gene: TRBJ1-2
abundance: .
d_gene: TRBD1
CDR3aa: CAWTRGRANYGYTF
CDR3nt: TGTGCCTGGACCAGGGGGAGAGCTAACTATGGCTACACCTTC

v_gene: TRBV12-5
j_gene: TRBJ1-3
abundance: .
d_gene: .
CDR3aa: CASGRGSSGNTIYF
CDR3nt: TGTGCTAGTGGGCGAGGGTCCTCTGGAAACACCATATATTTT

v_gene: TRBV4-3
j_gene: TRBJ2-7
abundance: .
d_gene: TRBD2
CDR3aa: CASSQEYQGGAGGSRYEQYF
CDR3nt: TGCGCCAGCAGCCAAGAGTACCAAGGAGGAGCGGGAGGGTCGAGATACGAGCAGTACTTC

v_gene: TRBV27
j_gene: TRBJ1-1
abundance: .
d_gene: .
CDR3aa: CASSYLQGEAFF
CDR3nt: TGTGCCAGCAGCTACTTACAGGGTGAAGCTTTCTTT

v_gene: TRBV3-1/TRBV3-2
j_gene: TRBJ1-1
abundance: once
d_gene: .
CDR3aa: CASSQSGRGTEAFF
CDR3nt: TGTGCCAGCAGCCAATCAGGACGGGGCACTGAAGCTTTCTTT

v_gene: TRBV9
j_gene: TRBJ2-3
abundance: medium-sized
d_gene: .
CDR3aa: CASSDLSGVRVDTQYF
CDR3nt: TGTGCCAGCAGCGACCTTTCAGGGGTACGGGTCGATACGCAGTATTTT

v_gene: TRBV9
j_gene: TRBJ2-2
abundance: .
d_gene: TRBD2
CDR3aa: CASSVATSGGELFF
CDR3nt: TGTGCCAGCAGCGTAGCAACTAGCGGCGGGGAGCTGTTTTTT

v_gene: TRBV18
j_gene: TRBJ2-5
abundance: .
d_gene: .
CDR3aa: CASSPLDKQETQYF
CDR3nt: TGTGCCAGCTCACCCTTGGACAAGCAAGAGACCCAGTACTTC

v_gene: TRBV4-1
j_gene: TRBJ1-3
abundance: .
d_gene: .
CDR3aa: CASSQGETGYTIYF
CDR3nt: TGCGCCAGCAGCCAAGGGGAGACTGGGTACACCATATATTTT